Listed here is a single T cell receptor (beta chain). This clonotype was seen a handful of times. Its specific antigen is unknown. Within one base of it there is no much larger clone, and no base qualities were kept. These data originate in a study of CD8 T cells in ankylosing spondylitis (TCRdb year 2017). The study in broad terms: The study profiled T cell receptor beta repertoires in healthy donors and ankylosing spondylitis patients to find disease-linked TCR variants. Peripheral blood samples were taken, and synovial fluid was additionally collected from ankylosing spondylitis patients. The full study cohort was made up of 25 ankylosing spondylitis patients and about a hundred healthy donors. Beyond this particular receptor, the publication reports: Some motif variants were previously reported in synovial fluid and blood of reactive arthritis patients, suggesting common disease-initiation mechanisms. The disease-linked clones showed a CD8+ phenotype and occurred at relatively low frequencies in peripheral blood. Blood from ankylosing spondylitis patients appeared to be characterized by a TCR beta motif composed of 7 to 9 highly homologous amino acid variants. Significant enrichment of the disease-linked clones was reported in matched synovial fluid samples from ankylosing spondylitis patients.

CDR1 and CDR2 are read off the germline V gene as ENHRY and SYGVKD. V ends up 5 bases short and J 5 bases short, with an unmatched junction base count of 8. The CDR3 holds 14 amino acids from the cysteine to the phenylalanine. The CDR3 DNA has 42 bases and is translated from base 1. The sample was run on an Illumina HiSeq 2500. Quantitative 5'-RACE with molecular barcodes was used to prepare TCR beta libraries. On the study's bioinformatics: A new computational method based on a probabilistic model of VDJ rearrangement was used to identify disease-linked TCR variants. TCRdb trimmed public reads at Q25 via fastp, called clones via MiXCR and kept in-frame beta chains. Merged by CDR3 protein, the rows form single entries marked with the most common genes and DNA. The V and J calls follow TCRdb's processing rather than the paper's. The sample table contains 750,000 to 850,000 distinct CDR3 sequences; only one count was recorded for 10% to 15% of them. About 0.5% of the sample is in the top ten clones.

The chain is made from TRBV10-3 and TRBJ2-7, and 8 junctional nucleotides match TRBD1. The sample consisted of blood, either unsorted or a sorted T cell fraction (not recorded which). This receptor was obtained from a male donor with ankylosing spondylitis. The CDR3 has the sequence CAISSRTGSHEQYF. The bases read TGTGCCATCAGTTCGCGGACAGGGAGTCACGAGCAGTACTTC.